The following is a T cell receptor (beta chain) sequence with its context. Its target is not known. The sample contains more than one DNA sequence encoding this CDR3. This specimen belongs to a study of graft-versus-host responses after intestinal transplantation. Produced via immunoSEQ multiplex PCR; TCRdb's table is partial and in-frame only. The sample has around 93,000 clones, 85% to 95% seen once; the top ten hold approximately 5.6%. Notes on the study in general: High graft-versus-host to host-versus-graft T cell clonal ratios marked allografts of patients with graft-donor macrochimerism.

Sample: unstimulated CD8+ T cells sorted from spleen or lymph node cells, taken before intestinal transplant. The source of this sequence is a human donor who received an intestinal transplant.

The chain's CDR3 is CASSLGGRGEDEQFF. Here the CDR3 DNA reads TGTGCCAGCAGCTTAGGGGGTCGAGGGGAGGATGAGCAGTTCTTC. This sequence joins TRBV13 and TRBJ2-1; tentative D call: TRBD2 (6 bases). Germline-derived CDR1 and CDR2 are PRHDT and FYEKMQ (reference sequence). The CDR3 is 15 amino acids. V was clipped by 0 bases and J by 8 bases, with 14 bases between them.